The present TCR beta chain was sequenced within a study of CD8+ T cells in alopecia areata. Peripheral blood, together with lesional scalp punch biopsies, was collected from alopecia areata patients. This clone has a single count. The CDR3 totals 15 residues. Looked up from germline, CDR1 is MNHEY and CDR2 is SVGAGI. Trimming cost V 5 bases and J 0 bases; bases outside gene matches: 5. Isolated RNA was reverse transcribed into cDNA used as the sequencing template. The assay was immunoSEQ multiplex PCR, and TCRdb's table has in-frame clones only and misses some. This sample has around 140,000 clones, with over 70% found just once.

The sequencing here drew on CD8+ T cells sorted from blood, taken at week 0. The chain has TRBV6-5 and TRBJ1-1, with 8 bases identical to TRBD1. This TCR was recovered from a human donor with alopecia areata. The CDR3 DNA reads TGTGCCAGCAGTCAGGGGGCCGCTATGAACACTGAAGCTTTCTTT. Translating it yields CASSQGAAMNTEAFF.